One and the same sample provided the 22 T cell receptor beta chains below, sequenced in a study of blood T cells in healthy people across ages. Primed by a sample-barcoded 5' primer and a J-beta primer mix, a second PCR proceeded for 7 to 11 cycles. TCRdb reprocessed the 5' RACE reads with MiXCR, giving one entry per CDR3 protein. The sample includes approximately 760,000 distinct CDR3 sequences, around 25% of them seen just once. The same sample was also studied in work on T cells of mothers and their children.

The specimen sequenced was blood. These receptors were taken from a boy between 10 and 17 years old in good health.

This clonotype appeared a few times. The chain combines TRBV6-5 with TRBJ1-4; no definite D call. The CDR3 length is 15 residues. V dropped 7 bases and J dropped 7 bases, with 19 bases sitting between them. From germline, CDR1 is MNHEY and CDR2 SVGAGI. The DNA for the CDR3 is TGTGCCAGCACCCCCCGAGGGAGGAGCGGTGAAAAACTGTTTTTT. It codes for CASTPRGRSGEKLFF.

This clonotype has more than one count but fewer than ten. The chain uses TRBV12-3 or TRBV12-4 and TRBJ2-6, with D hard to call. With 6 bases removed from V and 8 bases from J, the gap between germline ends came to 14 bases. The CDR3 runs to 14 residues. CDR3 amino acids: CASSGDWKTNVLTF. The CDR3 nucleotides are TGTGCCAGCAGCGGCGACTGGAAAACCAACGTCCTGACTTTC.

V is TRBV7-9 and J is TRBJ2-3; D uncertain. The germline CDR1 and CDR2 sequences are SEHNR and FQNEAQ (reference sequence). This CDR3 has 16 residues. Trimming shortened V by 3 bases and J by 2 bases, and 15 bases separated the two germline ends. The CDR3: CASSFRSAPDTDTQYF. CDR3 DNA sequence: TGTGCCAGCAGCTTCCGATCGGCCCCGGACACAGATACGCAGTATTTT.

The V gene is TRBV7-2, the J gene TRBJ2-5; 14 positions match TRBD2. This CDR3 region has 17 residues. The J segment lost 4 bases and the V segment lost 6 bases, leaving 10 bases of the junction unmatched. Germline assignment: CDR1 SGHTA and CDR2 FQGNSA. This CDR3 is CASRTTSGGALGETQYF. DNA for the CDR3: TGTGCCAGCAGGACGACTAGCGGGGGGGCCTTAGGAGAGACCCAGTACTTC.

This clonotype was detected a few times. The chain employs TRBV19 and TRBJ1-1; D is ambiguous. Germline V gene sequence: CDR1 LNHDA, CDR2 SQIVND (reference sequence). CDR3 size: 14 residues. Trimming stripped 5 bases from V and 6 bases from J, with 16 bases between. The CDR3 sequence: CASSLGSTAPEAFF. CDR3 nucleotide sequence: TGTGCCAGTAGTTTGGGGAGTACTGCCCCTGAAGCTTTCTTT.

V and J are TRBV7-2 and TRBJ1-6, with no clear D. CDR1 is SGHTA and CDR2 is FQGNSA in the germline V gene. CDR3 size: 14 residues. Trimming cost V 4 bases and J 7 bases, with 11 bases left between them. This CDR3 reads CASSSLWRNSPLHF. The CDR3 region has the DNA TGTGCCAGCAGCTCCCTGTGGCGGAATTCACCCCTCCACTTT.

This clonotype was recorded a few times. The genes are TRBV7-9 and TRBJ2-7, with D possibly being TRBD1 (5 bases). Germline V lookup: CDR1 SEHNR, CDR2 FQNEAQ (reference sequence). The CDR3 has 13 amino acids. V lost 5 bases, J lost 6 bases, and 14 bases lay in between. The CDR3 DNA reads TGTGCCAGCAGCCAGGGTTCCCCCCTCGAGCAGTACTTC. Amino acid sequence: CASSQGSPLEQYF. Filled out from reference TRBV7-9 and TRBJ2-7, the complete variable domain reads DTGVSQNPRHKITKRGQNVTFRCDPISEHNRLYWYRQTLGQGPEFLTYFQNEAQLEKSRLLSDRFSAERPKGSFSTLEIQRTEQGDSAMYLCASSQGSPLEQYFGPGTRLTVT.

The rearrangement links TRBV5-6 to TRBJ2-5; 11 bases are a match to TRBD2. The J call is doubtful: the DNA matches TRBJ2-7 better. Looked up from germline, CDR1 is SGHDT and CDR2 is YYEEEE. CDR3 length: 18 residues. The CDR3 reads CASSLRLAGGTPRYEQYF. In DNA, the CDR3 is TGTGCCAGCAGCTTGCGGCTAGCGGGAGGCACACCTCGCTACGAGCAGTACTTC.

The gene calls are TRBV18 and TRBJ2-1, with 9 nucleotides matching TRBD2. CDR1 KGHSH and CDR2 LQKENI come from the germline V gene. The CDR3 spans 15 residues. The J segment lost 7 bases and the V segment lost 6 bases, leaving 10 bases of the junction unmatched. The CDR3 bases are TGTGCCAGCTCTATCCTAGCGGGAACCTGGAATGAGCAGTTCTTC. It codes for CASSILAGTWNEQFF.

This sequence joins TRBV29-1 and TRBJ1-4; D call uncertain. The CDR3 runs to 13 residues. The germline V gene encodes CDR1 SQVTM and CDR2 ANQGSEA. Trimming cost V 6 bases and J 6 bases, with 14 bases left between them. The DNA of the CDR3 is TGCAGCGTCCAACCATGGCTGGATGAAAAACTGTTTTTT. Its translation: CSVQPWLDEKLFF.

The CDR3 is CATSREGKGYQETQYF. The CDR3 region has the DNA TGTGCCACCAGCAGGGAAGGTAAAGGGTACCAAGAGACCCAGTACTTC. This chain connects TRBV15 to TRBJ2-5; the D is unclear. V shed 3 bases and J shed 0 bases, with 14 bases lying between them. CDR3 length equals 16 residues. Germline V lookup: CDR1 LNHNV, CDR2 YYDKDF (reference sequence).

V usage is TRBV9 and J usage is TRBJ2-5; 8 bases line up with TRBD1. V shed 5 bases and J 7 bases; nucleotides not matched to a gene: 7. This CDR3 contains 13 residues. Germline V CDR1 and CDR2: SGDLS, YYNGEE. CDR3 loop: CASSDRGQGTQYF. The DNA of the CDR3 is TGTGCCAGCAGTGACAGGGGTCAGGGGACCCAGTACTTC.

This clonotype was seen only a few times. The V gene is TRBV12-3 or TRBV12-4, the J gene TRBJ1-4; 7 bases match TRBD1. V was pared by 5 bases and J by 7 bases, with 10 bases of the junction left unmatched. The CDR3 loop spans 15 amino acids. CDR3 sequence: CASSTGQLNGEKLFF. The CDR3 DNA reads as TGTGCCAGCAGTACGGGACAGCTGAACGGTGAAAAACTGTTTTTT.

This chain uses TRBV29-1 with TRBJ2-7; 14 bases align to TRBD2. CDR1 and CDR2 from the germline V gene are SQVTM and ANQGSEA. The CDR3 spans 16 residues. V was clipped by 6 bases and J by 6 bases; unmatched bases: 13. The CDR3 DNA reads TGCAGCGTCCTCCTGCCCGGGACTAGCGGGAGCCTCGAGCAGTACTTC. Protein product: CSVLLPGTSGSLEQYF.

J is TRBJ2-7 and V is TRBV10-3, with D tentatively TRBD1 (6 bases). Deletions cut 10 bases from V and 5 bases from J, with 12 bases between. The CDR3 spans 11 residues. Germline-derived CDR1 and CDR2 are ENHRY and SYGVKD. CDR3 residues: CASKAGDEQYF. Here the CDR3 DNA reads TGTGCCAGCAAAGCAGGGGACGAGCAGTACTTC.

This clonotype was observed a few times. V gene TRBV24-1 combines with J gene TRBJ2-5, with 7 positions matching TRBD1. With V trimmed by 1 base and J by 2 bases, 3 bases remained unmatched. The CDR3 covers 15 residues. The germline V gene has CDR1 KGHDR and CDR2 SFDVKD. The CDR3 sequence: CATSDFGRGQETQYF. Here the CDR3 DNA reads TGTGCCACCAGTGATTTCGGCAGGGGGCAAGAGACCCAGTACTTC.

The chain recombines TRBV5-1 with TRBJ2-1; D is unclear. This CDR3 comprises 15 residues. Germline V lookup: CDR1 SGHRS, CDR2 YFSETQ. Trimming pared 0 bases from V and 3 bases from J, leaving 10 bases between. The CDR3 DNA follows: TGCGCCAGCAGCTTGGAAATAGTAAGCTACAATGAGCAGTTCTTC. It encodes CASSLEIVSYNEQFF.

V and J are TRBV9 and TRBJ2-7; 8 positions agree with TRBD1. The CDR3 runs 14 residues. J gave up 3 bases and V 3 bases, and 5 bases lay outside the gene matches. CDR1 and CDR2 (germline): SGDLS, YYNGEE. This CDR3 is CASSEGTGIYEQYF. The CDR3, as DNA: TGTGCCAGCAGCGAGGGGACAGGCATCTACGAGCAGTACTTC.

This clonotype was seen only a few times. CDR3 amino acids: CASSVGPTNYGYTF. In nucleotides, the CDR3 is TGTGCCAGCAGTGTGGGACCGACTAACTATGGCTACACCTTC. The genes are TRBV6-4 and TRBJ1-2; D possibly corresponds to TRBD1 (5 bases). This CDR3 comprises 14 residues. Trimming removed 4 bases from V and 0 bases from J, with 9 bases in between. Germline V lookup: CDR1 MRHNA, CDR2 SNTAGT.

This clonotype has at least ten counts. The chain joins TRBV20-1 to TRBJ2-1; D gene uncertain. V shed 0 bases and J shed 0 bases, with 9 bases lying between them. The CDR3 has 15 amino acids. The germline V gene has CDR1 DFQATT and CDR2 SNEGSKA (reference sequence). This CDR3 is CSAREQRSSYNEQFF. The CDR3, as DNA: TGCAGTGCTAGAGAACAGCGAAGCTCCTACAATGAGCAGTTCTTC.

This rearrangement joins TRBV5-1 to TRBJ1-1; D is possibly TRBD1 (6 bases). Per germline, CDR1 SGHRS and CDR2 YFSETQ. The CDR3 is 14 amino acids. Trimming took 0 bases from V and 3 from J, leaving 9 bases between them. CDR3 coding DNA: TGCGCCAGCAGCTTGGAGGGGGGTCACACTGAAGCTTTCTTT. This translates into CASSLEGGHTEAFF.

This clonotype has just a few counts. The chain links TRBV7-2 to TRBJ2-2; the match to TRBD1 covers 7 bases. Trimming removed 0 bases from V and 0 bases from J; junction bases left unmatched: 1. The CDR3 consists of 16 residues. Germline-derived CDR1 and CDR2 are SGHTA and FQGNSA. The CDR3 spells CASSLAGTANTGELFF. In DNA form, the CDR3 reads TGTGCCAGCAGCTTAGCCGGGACAGCGAACACCGGGGAGCTGTTTTTT. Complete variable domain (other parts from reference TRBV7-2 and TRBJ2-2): GAGVSQSPSNKVTEKGKDVELRCDPISGHTALYWYRQSLGQGLEFLIYFQGNSAPDKSGLPSDRFSAERTGGSVSTLTIQRTQQEDSAVYLCASSLAGTANTGELFFGEGSRLTVL.